These T cell receptor beta chains were read from a single sample in a study of CD8+ T cells in alopecia areata. TCRdb keeps only in-frame clones here, not all; method: immunoSEQ multiplex PCR. The sample holds some 110,000 clones, 55% to 65% seen once. The sequenced material came from CD4+ T cells sorted from blood. The receptors shown here come from a human donor in good health. CDR3s include the opening cysteine and the closing phenylalanine or tryptophan. Fields, in order: D gene, J gene, V gene, clone size, CDR3 protein, CDR3 DNA. D genes are given only for firm matches. Only some rows state a clone size, as once, few, many or a class for expanded clones.

NA TRBJ1-1 TRBV30 NA CAWSVLSNTEAFF TGTGCCTGGAGTGTACTCTCAAACACTGAAGCTTTCTTT
TRBD2 TRBJ2-3 TRBV29-1 NA CSVGTSITDTQYF TGCAGCGTTGGGACTAGCATCACAGATACGCAGTATTTT
TRBD1 TRBJ1-6 TRBV9 NA CASSVGTGNSPLHF TGTGCCAGCAGCGTAGGGACAGGGAATTCACCCCTCCACTTT
NA TRBJ1-3 TRBV6-5 few CASSRVGAGNTIYF TGTGCCAGTTCGAGGGTAGGGGCTGGAAACACCATATATTTT
NA TRBJ2-7 TRBV25-1 NA CASSDPGTPTYEQYF TGTGCCAGCAGTGACCCCGGGACACCTACCTACGAGCAGTACTTC
NA TRBJ1-5 TRBV15 NA CATSRDQFWGPGQPQHF TGTGCCACCAGCAGAGATCAGTTCTGGGGGCCGGGACAGCCCCAGCATTTT
NA TRBJ2-3 TRBV7-6 few CASSGGRGATDTQYF TGTGCCAGCAGTGGGGGCCGGGGCGCCACAGATACGCAGTATTTT
NA TRBJ1-5 TRBV2 NA CASSERVQPQHF TGTGCCAGCAGTGAGAGGGTCCAGCCCCAGCATTTT
TRBD1 TRBJ1-1 TRBV29-1 few CSVGQGRTEAFF TGCAGCGTTGGACAGGGGCGAACTGAAGCTTTCTTT
NA TRBJ1-2 TRBV29-1 few CSVPNHGRVRGYTF TGCAGCGTTCCTAACCACGGCAGGGTACGTGGCTACACCTTC
TRBD1 TRBJ2-1 TRBV5-1 NA CASSGQGASSYNEQFF TGCGCCAGCAGCGGGCAGGGGGCGAGCTCCTACAATGAGCAGTTCTTC
NA TRBJ2-7 TRBV18 few CASSPQDHEQYF TGTGCCAGCTCCCCCCAGGACCACGAGCAGTACTTC
NA TRBJ2-2 TRBV6-5 NA CASSYGLAPPPGELFF TGTGCCAGCAGTTACGGGCTAGCGCCTCCCCCCGGGGAGCTGTTTTTT
NA TRBJ2-4 TRBV15 NA CATSRSEGKGIQYF TGTGCCACCAGCAGATCCGAGGGGAAGGGCATTCAGTACTTC
NA TRBJ1-2 TRBV15 few CATSRDPGANYGYTF TGTGCCACCAGCAGAGATCCAGGAGCTAACTATGGCTACACCTTC
NA TRBJ2-1 TRBV9 NA CASSVMSGSSYNEQFF TGTGCCAGCAGCGTTATGTCAGGGAGCTCCTACAATGAGCAGTTCTTC
NA TRBJ2-6 TRBV7-6 once CASSKQGAGANVLTF TGTGCCAGCAGCAAACAGGGAGCTGGGGCCAACGTCCTGACTTTC
NA TRBJ1-1 TRBV29-1 few CSVTGSNTEAFF TGCAGCGTAACAGGATCGAACACTGAAGCTTTCTTT
NA TRBJ2-7 TRBV7-2 few CASSFLSEQYF TGTGCCAGCAGTTTTCTCTCCGAGCAGTACTTC
NA TRBJ2-7 TRBV25-1 many CASSGLPSSYEQYF TGTGCCAGCAGTGGCCTCCCGTCCTCCTACGAGCAGTACTTC
TRBD1 TRBJ2-7 TRBV5-1 NA CASSLPGTGGFEQYF TGCGCCAGCAGCTTACCCGGGACAGGGGGCTTCGAGCAGTACTTC
TRBD1 TRBJ2-1 TRBV29-1 NA CSGKGQGRGQFF TGCAGCGGCAAGGGACAGGGAAGGGGGCAGTTCTTC
TRBD1 TRBJ1-1 TRBV29-1 NA CSVVGSGGNTEAFF TGCAGCGTTGTTGGGTCAGGGGGCAACACTGAAGCTTTCTTT
NA TRBJ2-2 TRBV6-5 NA CASRLAIGGELFF TGTGCCAGCAGACTAGCCATAGGCGGGGAGCTGTTTTTT
TRBD2 TRBJ2-3 TRBV7-2 few CASSLAPRTSGATDTQYF TGTGCCAGCAGCTTAGCTCCTAGGACTAGCGGGGCCACAGATACGCAGTATTTT
NA TRBJ2-5 TRBV5-4 NA CASMGAAFGETQYF TGTGCCAGCATGGGGGCGGCATTTGGGGAGACCCAGTACTTC
TRBD1 TRBJ1-2 TRBV2 NA CASARQGANYGYTF TGTGCCAGCGCAAGACAGGGAGCAAACTATGGCTACACCTTC
NA TRBJ2-5 TRBV30 few CAWSVGYPGQETQYF TGTGCCTGGAGTGTAGGTTACCCGGGGCAAGAGACCCAGTACTTC
NA TRBJ2-5 TRBV5-6 NA CASNPTGSETQYF TGTGCCAGCAACCCGACAGGTTCGGAGACCCAGTACTTC
TRBD1 TRBJ1-5 TRBV29-1 NA CSAADRGHNQPQHF TGCAGCGCCGCGGACAGGGGTCACAATCAGCCCCAGCATTTT
NA TRBJ2-5 TRBV29-1 once CSVEDGGRETQYF TGCAGCGTTGAAGATGGGGGCAGAGAGACCCAGTACTTC
NA TRBJ2-1 TRBV18 NA CASSPKAEQFF TGTGCCAGCTCACCAAAGGCTGAGCAGTTCTTC
NA TRBJ1-1 TRBV25-1 few CASRTQGGGAEAFF TGTGCCAGCAGGACCCAGGGTGGTGGTGCTGAAGCTTTCTTT
NA TRBJ2-2 TRBV25-1 few CASSSRQPGELFF TGTGCCAGCAGTTCGAGGCAACCCGGGGAGCTGTTTTTT